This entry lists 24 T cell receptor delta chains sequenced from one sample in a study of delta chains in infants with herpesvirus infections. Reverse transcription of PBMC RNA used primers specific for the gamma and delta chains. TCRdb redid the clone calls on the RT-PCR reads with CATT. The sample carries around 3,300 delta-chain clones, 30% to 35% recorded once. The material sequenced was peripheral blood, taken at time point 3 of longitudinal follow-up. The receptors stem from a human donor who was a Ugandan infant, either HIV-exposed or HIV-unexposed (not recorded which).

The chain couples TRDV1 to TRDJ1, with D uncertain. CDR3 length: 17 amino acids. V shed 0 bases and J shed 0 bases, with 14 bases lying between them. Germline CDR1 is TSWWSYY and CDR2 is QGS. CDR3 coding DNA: TGTGCTCTTGGGGAACTTCAGGCCACGCTATACACCGATAAACTCATCTTT. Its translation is CALGELQATLYTDKLIF.

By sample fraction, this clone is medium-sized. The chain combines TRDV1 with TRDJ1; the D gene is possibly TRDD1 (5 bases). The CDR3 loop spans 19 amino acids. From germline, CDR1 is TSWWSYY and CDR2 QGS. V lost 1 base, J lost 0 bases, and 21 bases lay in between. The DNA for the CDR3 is TGTGCTCTTGGGGAACCGACACTTAAATATCTCAAGTACACCGATAAACTCATCTTT. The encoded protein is CALGEPTLKYLKYTDKLIF.

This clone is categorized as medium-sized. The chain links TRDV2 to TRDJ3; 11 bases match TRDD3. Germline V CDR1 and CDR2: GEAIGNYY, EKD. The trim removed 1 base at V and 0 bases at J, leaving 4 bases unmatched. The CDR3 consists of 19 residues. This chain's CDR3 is CACDTGGYGSSWDTRQMFF. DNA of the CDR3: TGTGCCTGTGACACTGGGGGATACGGGAGCTCCTGGGACACCCGACAGATGTTTTTC.

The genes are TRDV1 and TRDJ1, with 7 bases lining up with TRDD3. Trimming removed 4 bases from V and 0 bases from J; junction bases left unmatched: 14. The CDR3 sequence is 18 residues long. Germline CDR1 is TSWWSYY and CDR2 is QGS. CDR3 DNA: TGTGCTCTTGGGGCCAGGCCAAGGGGGATGGGGTACACCGATAAACTCATCTTT. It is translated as CALGARPRGMGYTDKLIF.

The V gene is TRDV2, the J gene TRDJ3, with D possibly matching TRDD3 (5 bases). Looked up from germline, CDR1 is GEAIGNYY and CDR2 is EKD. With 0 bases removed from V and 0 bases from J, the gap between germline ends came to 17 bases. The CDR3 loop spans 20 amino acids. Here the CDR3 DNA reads TGTGCCTGTGACACCGTAGGGGGCCCCGAGAGCTCCTGGGACACCCGACAGATGTTTTTC. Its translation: CACDTVGGPESSWDTRQMFF.

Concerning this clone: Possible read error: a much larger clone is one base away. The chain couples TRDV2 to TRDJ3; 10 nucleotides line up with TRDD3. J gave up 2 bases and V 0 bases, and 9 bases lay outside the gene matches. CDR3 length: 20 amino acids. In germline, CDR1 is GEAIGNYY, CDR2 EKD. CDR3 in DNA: TGTGCCTGTGACACCGTACTGGGGGATGCGCGGGCCTGGGACACCCGACAGATGTTTTTC. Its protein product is CACDTVLGDARAWDTRQMFF.

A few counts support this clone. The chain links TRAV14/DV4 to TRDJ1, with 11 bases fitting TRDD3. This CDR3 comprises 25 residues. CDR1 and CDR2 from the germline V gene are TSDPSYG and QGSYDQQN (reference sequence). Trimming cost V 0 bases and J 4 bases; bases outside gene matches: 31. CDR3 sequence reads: CAMREGLPTPFVHLELGDRVDKLIF. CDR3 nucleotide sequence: TGTGCAATGAGAGAGGGCCTTCCTACACCCTTCGTACATCTAGAACTGGGGGATAGAGTCGATAAACTCATCTTT.

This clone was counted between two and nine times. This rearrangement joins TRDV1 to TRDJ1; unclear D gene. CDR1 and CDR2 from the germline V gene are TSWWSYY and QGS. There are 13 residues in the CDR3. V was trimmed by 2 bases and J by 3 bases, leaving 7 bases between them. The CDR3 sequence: CALGEENADKLIF. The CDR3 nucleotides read TGTGCTCTTGGGGAAGAAAACGCCGATAAACTCATCTTT.

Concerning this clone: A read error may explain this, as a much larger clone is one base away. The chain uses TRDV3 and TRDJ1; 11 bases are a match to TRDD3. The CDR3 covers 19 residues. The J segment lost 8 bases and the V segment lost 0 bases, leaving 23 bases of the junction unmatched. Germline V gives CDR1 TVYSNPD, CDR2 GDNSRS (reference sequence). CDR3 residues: CAFRGLWGIPFPPDRKLIF. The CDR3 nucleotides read TGTGCCTTTAGGGGTCTCTGGGGGATACCTTTCCCCCCCGACAGAAAACTCATCTTT. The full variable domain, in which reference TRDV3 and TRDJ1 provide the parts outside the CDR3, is CDKVTQSSPDQTVASGSEVVLLCTYDTVYSNPDLFWYRIRPDYSFQFVFYGDNSRSEGADFTQGRFSVKHILTQKAFHLVISPVRTEDSATYYCAFRGLWGIPFPPDRKLIFGKGTRVTVEP.

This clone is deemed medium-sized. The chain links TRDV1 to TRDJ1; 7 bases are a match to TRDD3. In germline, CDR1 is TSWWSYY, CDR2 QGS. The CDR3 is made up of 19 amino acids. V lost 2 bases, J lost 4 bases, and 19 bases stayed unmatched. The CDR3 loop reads CALGEVQTYGTGVNDKLIF. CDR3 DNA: TGTGCTCTTGGGGAAGTTCAGACCTACGGTACTGGGGTCAACGATAAACTCATCTTT.

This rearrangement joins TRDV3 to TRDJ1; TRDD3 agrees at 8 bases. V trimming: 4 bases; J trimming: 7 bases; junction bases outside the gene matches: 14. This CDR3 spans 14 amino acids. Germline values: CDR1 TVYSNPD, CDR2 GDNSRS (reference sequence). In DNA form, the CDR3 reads TGTGCCTATTTACGGCCTCCTGGGGGACTTAAACTCATCTTT. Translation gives CAYLRPPGGLKLIF.

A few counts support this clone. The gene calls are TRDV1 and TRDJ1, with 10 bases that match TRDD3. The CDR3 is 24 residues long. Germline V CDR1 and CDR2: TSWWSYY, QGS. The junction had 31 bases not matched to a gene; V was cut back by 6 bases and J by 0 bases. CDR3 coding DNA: TGTGCTCTTGGAGGGCCAACATCCCTACGGTTGTACCATACTGGGGGATCGTACACCGATAAACTCATCTTT. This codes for CALGGPTSLRLYHTGGSYTDKLIF.

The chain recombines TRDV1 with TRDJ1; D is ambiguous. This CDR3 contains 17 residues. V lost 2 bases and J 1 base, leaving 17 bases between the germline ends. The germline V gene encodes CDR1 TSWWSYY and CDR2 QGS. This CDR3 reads CALGEWIPITTTDKLIF. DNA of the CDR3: TGTGCTCTTGGGGAATGGATCCCCATCACTACCACCGATAAACTCATCTTT.

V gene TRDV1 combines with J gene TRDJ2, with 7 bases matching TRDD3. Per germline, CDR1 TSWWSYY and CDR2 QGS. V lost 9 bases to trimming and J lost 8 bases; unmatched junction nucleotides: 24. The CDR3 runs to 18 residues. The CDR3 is CALQLPRVVWDTAAQLFF. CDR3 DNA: TGTGCTCTCCAACTTCCACGGGTAGTCTGGGATACCGCCGCACAACTCTTCTTT.

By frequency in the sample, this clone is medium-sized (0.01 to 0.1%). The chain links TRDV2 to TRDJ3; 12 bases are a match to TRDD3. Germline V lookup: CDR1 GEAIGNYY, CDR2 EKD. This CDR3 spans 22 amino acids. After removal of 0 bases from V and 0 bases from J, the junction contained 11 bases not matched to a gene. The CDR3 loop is CACDTVLGDTPPSSWDTRQMFF. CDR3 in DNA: TGTGCCTGTGACACCGTACTGGGGGATACCCCTCCGAGCTCCTGGGACACCCGACAGATGTTTTTC.

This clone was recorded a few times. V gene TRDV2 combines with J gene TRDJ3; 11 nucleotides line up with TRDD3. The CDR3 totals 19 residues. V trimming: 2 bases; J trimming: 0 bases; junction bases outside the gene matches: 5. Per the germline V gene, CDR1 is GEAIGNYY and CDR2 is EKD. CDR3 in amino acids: CACDKVLGDSSWDTRQMFF. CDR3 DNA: TGTGCCTGTGACAAAGTACTGGGGGATAGCTCCTGGGACACCCGACAGATGTTTTTC.

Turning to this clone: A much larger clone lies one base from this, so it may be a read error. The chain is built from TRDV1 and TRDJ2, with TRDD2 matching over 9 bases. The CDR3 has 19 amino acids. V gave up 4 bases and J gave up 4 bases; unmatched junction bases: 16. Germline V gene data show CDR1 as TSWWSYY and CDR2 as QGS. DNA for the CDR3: TGTGCTCTTGGGGCCCGGCCTTCCTACGCTGGGGGGGCGACAGCACAACTCTTCTTT. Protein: CALGARPSYAGGATAQLFF.

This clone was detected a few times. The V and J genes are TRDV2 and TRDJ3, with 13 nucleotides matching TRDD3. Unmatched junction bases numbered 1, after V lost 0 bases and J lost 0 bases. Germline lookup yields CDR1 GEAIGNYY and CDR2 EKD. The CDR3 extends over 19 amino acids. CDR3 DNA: TGTGCCTGTGACACCTACTGGGGGATACGCTCCTGGGACACCCGACAGATGTTTTTC. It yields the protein CACDTYWGIRSWDTRQMFF.

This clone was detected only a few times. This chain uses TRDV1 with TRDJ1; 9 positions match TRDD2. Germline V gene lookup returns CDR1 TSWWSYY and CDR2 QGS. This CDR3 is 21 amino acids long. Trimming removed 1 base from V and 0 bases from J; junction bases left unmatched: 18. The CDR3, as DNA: TGTGCTCTTGGGGAACCCTCCTTCCTACGGGTCGCTGATGGTTACACCGATAAACTCATCTTT. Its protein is CALGEPSFLRVADGYTDKLIF.

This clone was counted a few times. The CDR3 nucleotides read TGTGCTCTTGGGGAACTAGTAATCCCCCGTACTGGGGGGAAACGTACCGATAAACTCATCTTT. Translating gives CALGELVIPRTGGKRTDKLIF. The chain links TRDV1 to TRDJ1; 8 bases are a match to TRDD3. The CDR3 contains 21 residues. After removal of 0 bases from V and 2 bases from J, the junction contained 20 bases not matched to a gene. Per the germline V gene, CDR1 is TSWWSYY and CDR2 is QGS.

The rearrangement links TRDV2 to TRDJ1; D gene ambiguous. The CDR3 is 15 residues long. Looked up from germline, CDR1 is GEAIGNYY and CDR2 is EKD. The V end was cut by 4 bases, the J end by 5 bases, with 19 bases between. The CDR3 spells CACDPLRSFRDKLIF. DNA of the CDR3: TGTGCCTGTGATCCGTTGAGGTCGTTCAGGGATAAACTCATCTTT.

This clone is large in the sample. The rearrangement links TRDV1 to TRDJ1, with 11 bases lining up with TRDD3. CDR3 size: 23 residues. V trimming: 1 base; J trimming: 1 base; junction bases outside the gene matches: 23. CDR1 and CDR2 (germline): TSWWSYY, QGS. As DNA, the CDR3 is TGTGCTCTTGGGGAACGGTACCCCCTAATGTACTGGGGGATAAAGTCAAGCACCGATAAACTCATCTTT. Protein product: CALGERYPLMYWGIKSSTDKLIF.

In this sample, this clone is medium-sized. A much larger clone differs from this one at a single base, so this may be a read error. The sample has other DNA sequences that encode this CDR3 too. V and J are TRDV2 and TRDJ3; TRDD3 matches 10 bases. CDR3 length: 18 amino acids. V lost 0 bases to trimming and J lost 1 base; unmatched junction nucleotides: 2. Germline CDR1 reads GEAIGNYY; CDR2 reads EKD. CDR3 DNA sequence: TGTGCCTGTGACACCGTACTGGGGGATTCCTGGGACACCCGACAGATGTTTTTC. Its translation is CACDTVLGDSWDTRQMFF.

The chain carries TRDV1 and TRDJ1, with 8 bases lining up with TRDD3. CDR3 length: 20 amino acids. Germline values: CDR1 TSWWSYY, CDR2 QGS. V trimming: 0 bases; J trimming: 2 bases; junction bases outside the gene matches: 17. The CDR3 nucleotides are TGTGCTCTTGGGGAACTAGGGCCCAACTGGGGGGCCCGTGAGACCGATAAACTCATCTTT. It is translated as CALGELGPNWGARETDKLIF.